This T cell receptor (beta chain) was sequenced in a study of shared clonotypes between healthy human individuals. Positively selected for CCR7, the CD45RO-negative cells used as naive CD8 cells excluded terminally differentiated effector memory CD45RA+ cells. The CDR3 spans 16 residues. From germline, CDR1 is SQVTM and CDR2 ANQGSEA. V was trimmed by 2 bases and J by 3 bases, leaving 17 bases between them. The protocol was immunoSEQ multiplex PCR, while the TCRdb copy is restricted to in-frame clones and leaves out a portion. The sample records hundreds of thousands of clones, just under 97% being singletons.

The receptor was derived from a woman between 25 and 40 years old in good health. Specimen: naive CD8+ T cells sorted from blood. The chain uses TRBV29-1 and TRBJ2-1; D is possibly TRBD2 (6 bases). In DNA form, the CDR3 reads TGCAGCGTTGAAAGCTGGGCTAGCGAGCACTACAATGAGCAGTTCTTC. Its protein product is CSVESWASEHYNEQFF.